This T cell receptor (beta chain) originates from a study of shared T cell receptors in the human thymus. Germline loops: CDR1 SEHNR, CDR2 FQNEAQ (reference sequence). Trimming left V 3 bases short and J 3 bases short, with 14 bases between. This CDR3 is built from 16 residues. Sequenced by immunoSEQ multiplex PCR; TCRdb stores in-frame clones only, minus some. Seen here are some 760,000 clones, 70% to 90% observed once, and the top ten hold under 0.012%. Separately, the same data were catalogued under a study of human thymus T cells. This second study says: Corrective heart surgery yielded resections, and these provided the thymus tissue.

The sequence derives from a girl less than two years old with a congenital heart defect. V is TRBV7-9 and J is TRBJ2-2; unclear D gene. Sequencing input: thymocytes. The DNA for the CDR3 is TGTGCCAGCAGCTTCCGAACCACTTCATACACCGGGGAGCTGTTTTTT. This encodes CASSFRTTSYTGELFF.